The present T cell receptor (beta chain) was sequenced within a study of T-cell memory formation after mild COVID-19 (dated by TCRdb to about 2021). In terms of the full investigation: TCR sequence clusters from the two donors were largely donor specific. Longitudinal TCRalpha and TCRbeta repertoire sequencing tracked T-cell clones expanding and contracting after mild COVID-19 in two donors. The cohort comprised two young, previously healthy adult volunteers, one female and one male. Overall study results and their limits: Contracting CD4+ clones turned up mainly in the CM and EM memory subsets, whereas EMRA was where CD8+ clones were enriched. Only a couple of mild cases were covered in the study, and larger cohorts including severe cases with pre-infection samples were considered necessary. Some responding clones were detected in pre-infection memory, which suggested that pre-existing cross-reactive memory T cells had joined the SARS-CoV-2 response. Clones that contracted from day 15 to 85 showed balanced CD4/CD8 phenotypes, whereas a second wave of clones that expanded from day 15 to 37 leaned towards CD4+. SARS-CoV-2 specificity was not confirmed for the second-wave clones peaking on day 37.

PBMCs were isolated by Ficoll-Paque density gradient centrifugation. This clonotype was picked up a small number of times. Its antigen is not yet known. It has no much larger one-base neighbor in the sample; base qualities were not kept. Via the germline V gene (reference sequence), CDR1 is GTSNPN and CDR2 SVGIG. From its cysteine to its phenylalanine, the CDR3 spans 10 amino acids. Only CDR3 DNA is held: 30 bases, read in frame from base 1. The junction shows trimming of 4 bases on V and 6 bases on J, plus 4 bases between the germline ends. Sequencer: Illumina NovaSeq 6000. TCRalpha and TCRbeta cDNA libraries were built by 5'RACE with constant-segment primers, adding sample barcodes and unique molecular identifiers. Trizol reagent was used to extract RNA from every sample. Amplification of the libraries took two PCR steps, and the second step added a second sample barcode plus Illumina TruSeq adapters. Sequencing of the libraries was done on an Illumina NovaSeq, producing 2 x 150 bp paired-end reads. The paper's data handling went like this. Reads were demultiplexed and collapsed into UMI-guided consensus sequences with migec v1.2.7. Using mixcr v2.1.11, UMI consensuses were aligned to TRA and TRB V and J templates and then assembled into clonotypes. Expanded or contracted clonotypes were those called significant by both edgeR and NoisET, with noise models trained on biological replicates. For edgeR calls, the thresholds were a false discovery rate-adjusted p below 0.01 and a log2 fold-change of 1. As an exploratory analysis of dynamics, max-normalized trajectories of the 1000 most abundant clonotypes were examined by PCA with hierarchical clustering. Separately sequenced CD4+ and CD8+ repertoires were used to assign a CD4 or CD8 phenotype to each responding clone. TCRdb reprocessing: public reads trimmed at Q25 with fastp, clones called with MiXCR, in-frame beta chains kept. Rows with one shared CDR3 protein collapse into an entry with the most common genes and DNA. TCRdb's processing, not the authors' own work, is the source of the V and J calls. The sample records hundreds of thousands of distinct CDR3 sequences, around 28% of which are singletons. Of the sample, approximately 13% falls within the top ten clones.

This TCR was recovered from an adult woman who had mild COVID-19 (a few samples of this study predate the infection). The sample titles of this study are shuffled in the database, so cell type and time point are left out; the donor was told from shared clones. The sample was PBMCs or a T cell subset sorted from them (not recorded which). Recombination joined TRBV30 with TRBJ2-1, with the D gene too uncertain to name. The DNA sequence is TGTGCCTGGAACACCAATGAGCAGTTCTTC. It specifies CAWNTNEQFF.